This T cell receptor beta chain originates from a study of immune evolution from preneoplasia to lung adenocarcinoma. Study-level findings and limits: Top clone share appeared to fall from AAH through AIS, MIA, adenocarcinoma. Clonality was highest in normal lung, lower in later-stage lesions apparently.

The CDR3 sequence is 17 residues long. Germline CDR1 and CDR2: LNHNV and YYDKDF (reference sequence). Trimming took 1 base from V and 10 from J; bases not matched to a gene: 13. TCRdb keeps only in-frame clones here, not all; method: immunoSEQ multiplex PCR. Of about 4,600 clones in the sample, around 70% were seen once. Patient tissue came from resections in Japan or China, 2014–2017. On this clone itself: Its antigen is not identified.

The TCR sequence derives from a person aged 60-80 years with lung adenocarcinoma. Source material: FFPE adjacent normal lung tissue. This sequence joins TRBV15 and TRBJ2-1; 10 nucleotides match TRBD2. The CDR3 DNA is TGTGCCACCAGCAGAGGGGAAGGGAGCGGGAGGGCCGTCGAGCAGTTCTTC. Translating gives CATSRGEGSGRAVEQFF. Combining the CDR3 with reference TRBV15 and TRBJ2-1 gives the whole variable domain DAMVIQNPRYQVTQFGKPVTLSCSQTLNHNVMYWYQQKSSQAPKLLFHYYDKDFNNEADTPDNFQSRRPNTSFCFLDIRSPGLGDTAMYLCATSRGEGSGRAVEQFFGPGTRLTVL.